This TCR beta chain was recovered during a study of T cell repertoires in cytomegalovirus infection. Across the study: Matching HLA type and CMV infection were both indicated by public TCR beta signatures. Study-wide results and caveats: Identification of carriers of CMV plus the relevant HLA was achieved through cumulative public TCR beta family frequency. Across the ex vivo response, the dominant clonotypes were HLA-C-restricted CMV-specific TCR beta clonotypes.

Per the germline V gene, CDR1 is SGHVS and CDR2 is FQNEAQ. V was trimmed by 5 bases and J by 5 bases, leaving 13 bases between them. The CDR3 contains 14 residues. TCRdb called the reads again in MiXCR, with one record for every CDR3 protein. In the table there are around 740,000 distinct CDR3 sequences, approximately 40% of which are singletons. This clonotype came up many times. The antigen remains undetermined. Sequenced sample: PBMCs. This receptor was taken from a human donor in good health (CMV status not recorded). Some clones in this sample may be carry-over from other donors' samples. The chain recombines TRBV7-8 with TRBJ1-5; TRBD1 is a possible D gene (5 bases). CDR3 amino acids: CASSPGRDDQPQHF. CDR3 DNA: TGTGCCAGCAGCCCCGGCAGGGACGATCAGCCCCAGCATTTT. The full variable domain, rest sourced from reference TRBV7-8 and TRBJ1-5, is GAGVSQSPRYKVAKRGQDVALRCDPISGHVSLFWYQQALGQGPEFLTYFQNEAQLDKSGLPSDRFFAERPEGSVSTLKIQRTQQEDSAVYLCASSPGRDDQPQHFGDGTRLSIL.